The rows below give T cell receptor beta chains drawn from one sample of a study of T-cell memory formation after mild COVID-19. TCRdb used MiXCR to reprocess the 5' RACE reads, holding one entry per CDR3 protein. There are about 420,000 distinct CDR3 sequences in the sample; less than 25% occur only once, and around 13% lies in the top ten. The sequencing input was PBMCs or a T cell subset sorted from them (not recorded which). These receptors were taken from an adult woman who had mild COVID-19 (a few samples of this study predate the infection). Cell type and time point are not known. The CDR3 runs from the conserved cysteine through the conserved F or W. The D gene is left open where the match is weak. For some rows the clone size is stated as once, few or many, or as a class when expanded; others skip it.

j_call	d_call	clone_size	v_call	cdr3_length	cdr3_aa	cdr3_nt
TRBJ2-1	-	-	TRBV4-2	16	CASSQDGAGAYNEQFF	TGTGCCAGCAGCCAAGACGGAGCGGGTGCCTACAATGAGCAGTTCTTC
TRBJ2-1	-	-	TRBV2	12	CAGRRTGHEQFF	TGTGCCGGCCGCCGGACGGGACATGAGCAGTTCTTC
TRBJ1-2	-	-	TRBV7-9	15	CASSLTRGTNYGYTF	TGTGCCAGCAGCCTGACCAGGGGAACCAACTATGGCTACACCTTC
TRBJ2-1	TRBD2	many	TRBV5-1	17	CASSLAASGGAVDEQFF	TGCGCCAGCAGCTTGGCGGCTAGCGGGGGGGCCGTTGATGAGCAGTTCTTC
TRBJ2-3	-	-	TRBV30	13	CAWSEYGTDTQYF	TGTGCCTGGAGTGAATACGGCACAGATACGCAGTATTTT
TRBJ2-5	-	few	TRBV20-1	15	CSARDSFGGVETQYF	TGCAGTGCTAGAGATTCTTTCGGGGGCGTGGAGACCCAGTACTTC
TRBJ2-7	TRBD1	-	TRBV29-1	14	CSVDPGQEDHEQYF	TGCAGCGTAGACCCGGGACAGGAGGACCACGAGCAGTACTTC
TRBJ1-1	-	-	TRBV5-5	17	CASSLREPGRPNTEAFF	TGTGCCAGCAGCTTGCGAGAACCGGGACGCCCTAACACTGAAGCTTTCTTT
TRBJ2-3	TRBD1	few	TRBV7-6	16	CASSMDRGRATDTQYF	TGTGCCAGCAGCATGGACAGGGGGCGCGCCACAGATACGCAGTATTTT
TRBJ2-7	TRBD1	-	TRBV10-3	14	CAISADRGGDEQYF	TGTGCCATCAGTGCCGACAGGGGCGGGGACGAGCAGTACTTC
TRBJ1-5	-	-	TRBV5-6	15	CASSQRGASNQPQHF	TGTGCCAGCAGCCAGAGGGGGGCAAGCAATCAGCCCCAGCATTTT